Only one count was recorded for the clone carrying this T cell receptor (beta chain). Its antigen is unidentified. One end of the junction fails to match germline, which may point to a read error. Measured with immunoSEQ multiplex PCR; TCRdb has only the in-frame clones, and not every one. The sample has tens of thousands of clones, 95% seen once. The data were taken from a study of graft-versus-host responses after intestinal transplantation. Study background: Transplants given to recipients were multivisceral, liver-intestinal, or isolated intestinal. Every one of the recipients received anti-thymocyte globulin induction and afterwards took tacrolimus and steroids for approximately three years.

The CDR3 sequence is 10 residues long. The sample in question was unstimulated CD8+ T cells sorted from spleen or lymph node cells, obtained before transplant. V gene TRBV5-3 combines with J gene TRBJ1-2; no definite D call. TRBV5-3 is an open reading frame, and its role is uncertain. The TCR comes from a human donor who was the organ donor for an intestinal transplant. The CDR3 spells CAPRNSVGDF. CDR3 in DNA: TGTGCCCCCCGTAATAGTGTTGGCGACTTC.